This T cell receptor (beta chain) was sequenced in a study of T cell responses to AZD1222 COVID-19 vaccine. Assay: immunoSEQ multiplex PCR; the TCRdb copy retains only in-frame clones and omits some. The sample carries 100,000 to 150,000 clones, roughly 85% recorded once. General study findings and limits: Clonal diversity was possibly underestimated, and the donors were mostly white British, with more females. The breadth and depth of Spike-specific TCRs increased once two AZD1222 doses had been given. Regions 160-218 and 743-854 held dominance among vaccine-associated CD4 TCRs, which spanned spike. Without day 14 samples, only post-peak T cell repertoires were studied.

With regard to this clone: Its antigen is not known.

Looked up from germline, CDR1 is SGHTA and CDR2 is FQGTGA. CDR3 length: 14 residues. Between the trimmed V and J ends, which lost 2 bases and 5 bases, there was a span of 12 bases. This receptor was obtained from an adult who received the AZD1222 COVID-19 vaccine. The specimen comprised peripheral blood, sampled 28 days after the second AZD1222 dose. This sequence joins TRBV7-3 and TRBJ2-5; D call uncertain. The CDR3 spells CASSLRPDGETQYF. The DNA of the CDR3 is TGTGCCAGCAGCTTACGTCCGGATGGGGAGACCCAGTACTTC.